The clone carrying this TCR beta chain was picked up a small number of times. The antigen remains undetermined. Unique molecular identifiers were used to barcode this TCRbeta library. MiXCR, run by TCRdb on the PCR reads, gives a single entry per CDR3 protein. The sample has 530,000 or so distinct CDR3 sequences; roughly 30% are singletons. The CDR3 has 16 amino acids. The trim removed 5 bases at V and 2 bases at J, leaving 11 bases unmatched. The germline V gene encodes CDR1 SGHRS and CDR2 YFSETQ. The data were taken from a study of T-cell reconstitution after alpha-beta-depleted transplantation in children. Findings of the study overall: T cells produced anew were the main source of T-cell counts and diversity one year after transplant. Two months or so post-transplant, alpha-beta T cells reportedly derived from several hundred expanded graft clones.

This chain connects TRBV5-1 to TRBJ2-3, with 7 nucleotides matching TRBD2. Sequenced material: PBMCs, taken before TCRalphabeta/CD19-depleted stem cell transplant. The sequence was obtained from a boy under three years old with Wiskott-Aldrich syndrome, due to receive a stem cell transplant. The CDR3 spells CASRTRAGVSTDTQYF. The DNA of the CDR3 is TGCGCCAGCAGGACTAGGGCGGGAGTTTCCACAGATACGCAGTATTTT.